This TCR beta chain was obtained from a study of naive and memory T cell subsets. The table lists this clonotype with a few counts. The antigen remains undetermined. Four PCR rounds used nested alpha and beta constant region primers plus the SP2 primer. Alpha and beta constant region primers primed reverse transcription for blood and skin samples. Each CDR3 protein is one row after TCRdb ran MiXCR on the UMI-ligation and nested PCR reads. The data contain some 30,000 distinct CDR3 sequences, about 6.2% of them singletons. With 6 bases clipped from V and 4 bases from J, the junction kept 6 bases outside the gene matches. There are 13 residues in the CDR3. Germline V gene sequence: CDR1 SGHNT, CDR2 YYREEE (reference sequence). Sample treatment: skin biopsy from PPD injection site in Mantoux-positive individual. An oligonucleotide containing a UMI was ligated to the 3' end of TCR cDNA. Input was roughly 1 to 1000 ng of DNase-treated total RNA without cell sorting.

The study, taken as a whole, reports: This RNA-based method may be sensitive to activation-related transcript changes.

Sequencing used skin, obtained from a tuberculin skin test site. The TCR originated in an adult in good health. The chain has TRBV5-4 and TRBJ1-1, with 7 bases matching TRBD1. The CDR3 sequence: CASKEGAGTEAFF. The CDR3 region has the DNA TGTGCCAGCAAAGAGGGGGCTGGCACTGAAGCTTTCTTT.